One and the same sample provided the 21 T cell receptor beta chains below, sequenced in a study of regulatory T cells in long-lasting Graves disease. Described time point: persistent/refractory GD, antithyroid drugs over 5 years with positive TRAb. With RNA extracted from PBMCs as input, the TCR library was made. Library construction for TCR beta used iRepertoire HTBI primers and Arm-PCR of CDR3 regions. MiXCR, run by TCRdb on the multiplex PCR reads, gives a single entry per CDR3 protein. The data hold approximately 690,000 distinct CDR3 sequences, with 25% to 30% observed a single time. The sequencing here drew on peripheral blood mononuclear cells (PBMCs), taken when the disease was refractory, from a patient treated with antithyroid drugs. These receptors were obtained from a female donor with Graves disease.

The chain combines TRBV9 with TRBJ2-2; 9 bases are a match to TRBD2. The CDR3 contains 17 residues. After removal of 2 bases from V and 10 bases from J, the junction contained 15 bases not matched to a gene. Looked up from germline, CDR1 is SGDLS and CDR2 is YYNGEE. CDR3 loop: CASSVSLPSRGRAELFF. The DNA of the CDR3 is TGTGCCAGCAGCGTCTCCCTTCCCTCCCGCGGGAGGGCGGAGCTGTTTTTT.

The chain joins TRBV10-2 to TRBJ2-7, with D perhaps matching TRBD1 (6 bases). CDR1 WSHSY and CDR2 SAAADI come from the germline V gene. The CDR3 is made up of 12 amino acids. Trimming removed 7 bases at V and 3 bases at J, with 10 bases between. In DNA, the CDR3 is TGCGCCAGCATGGGGGACAACTACGAGCAGTACTTC. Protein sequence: CASMGDNYEQYF.

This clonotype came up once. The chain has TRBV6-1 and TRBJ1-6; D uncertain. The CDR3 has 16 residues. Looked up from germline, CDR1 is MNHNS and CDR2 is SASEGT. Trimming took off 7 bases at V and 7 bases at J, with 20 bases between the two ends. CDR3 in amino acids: CASNLARGESNSPLHF. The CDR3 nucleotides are TGTGCCAGCAACCTCGCTCGTGGGGAGTCGAATTCACCCCTCCACTTT.

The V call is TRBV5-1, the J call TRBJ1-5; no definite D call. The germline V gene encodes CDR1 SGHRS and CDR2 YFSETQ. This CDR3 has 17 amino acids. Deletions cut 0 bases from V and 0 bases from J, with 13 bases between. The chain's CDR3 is CASSLGTREDSNQPQHF. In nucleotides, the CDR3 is TGCGCCAGCAGCTTGGGGACGAGAGAGGATAGCAATCAGCCCCAGCATTTT.

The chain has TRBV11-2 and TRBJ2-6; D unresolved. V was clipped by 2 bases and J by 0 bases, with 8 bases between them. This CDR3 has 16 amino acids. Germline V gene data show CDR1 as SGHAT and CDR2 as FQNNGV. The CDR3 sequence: CASSLRALSGANVLTF. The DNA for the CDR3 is TGTGCCAGCAGCTTAAGGGCCCTCTCTGGGGCCAACGTCCTGACTTTC. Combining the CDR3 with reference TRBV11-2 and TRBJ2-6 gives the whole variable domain EAGVAQSPRYKIIEKRQSVAFWCNPISGHATLYWYQQILGQGPKLLIQFQNNGVVDDSQLPKDRFSAERLKGVDSTLKIQPAKLEDSAVYLCASSLRALSGANVLTFGAGSRLTVL.

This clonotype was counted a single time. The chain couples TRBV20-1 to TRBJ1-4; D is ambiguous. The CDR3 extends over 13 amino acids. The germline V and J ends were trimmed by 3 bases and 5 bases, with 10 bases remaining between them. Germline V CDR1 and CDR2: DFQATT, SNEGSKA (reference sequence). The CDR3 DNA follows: TGCAGTGCTAGTGTCCTGGCCAATGAAAAACTGTTTTTT. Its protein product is CSASVLANEKLFF.

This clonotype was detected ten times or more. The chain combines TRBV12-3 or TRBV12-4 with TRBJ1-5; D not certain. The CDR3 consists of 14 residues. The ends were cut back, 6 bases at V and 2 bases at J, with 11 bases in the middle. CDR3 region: CASSLTTGNQPQHF. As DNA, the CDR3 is TGTGCCAGCAGCCTAACCACGGGCAATCAGCCCCAGCATTTT.

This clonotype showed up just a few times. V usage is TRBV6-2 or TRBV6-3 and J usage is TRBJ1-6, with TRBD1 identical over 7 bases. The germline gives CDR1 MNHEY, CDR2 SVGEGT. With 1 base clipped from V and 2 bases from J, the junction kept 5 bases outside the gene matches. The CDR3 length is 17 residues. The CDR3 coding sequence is TGTGCCAGCAGTTACTGGACAGGCGGAACCTATAATTCACCCCTCCACTTT. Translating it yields CASSYWTGGTYNSPLHF.

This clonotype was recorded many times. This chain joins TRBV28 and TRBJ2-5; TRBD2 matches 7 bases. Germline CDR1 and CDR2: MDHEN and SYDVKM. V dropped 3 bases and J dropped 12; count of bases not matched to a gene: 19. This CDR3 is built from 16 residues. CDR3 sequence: CASSFTLEGGRLGEYF. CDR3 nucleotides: TGTGCCAGCAGTTTCACCCTGGAGGGCGGGAGATTAGGGGAGTACTTC.

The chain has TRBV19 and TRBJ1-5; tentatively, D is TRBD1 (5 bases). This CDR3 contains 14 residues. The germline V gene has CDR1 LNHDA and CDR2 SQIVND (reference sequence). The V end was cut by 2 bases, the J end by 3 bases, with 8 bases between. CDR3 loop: CASSIWGDNQPQHF. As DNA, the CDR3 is TGTGCCAGTAGTATATGGGGGGACAATCAGCCCCAGCATTTT.

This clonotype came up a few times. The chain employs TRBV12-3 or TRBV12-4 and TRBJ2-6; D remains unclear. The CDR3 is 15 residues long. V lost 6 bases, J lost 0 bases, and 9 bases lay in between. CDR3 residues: CASRGNPSGANVLTF. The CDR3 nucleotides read TGTGCCAGCAGGGGAAATCCCTCTGGGGCCAACGTCCTGACTTTC.

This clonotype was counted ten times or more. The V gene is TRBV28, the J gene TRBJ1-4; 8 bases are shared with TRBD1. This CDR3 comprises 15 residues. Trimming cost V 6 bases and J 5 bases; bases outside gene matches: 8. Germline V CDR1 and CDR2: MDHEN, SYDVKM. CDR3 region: CASSPQQGGNEKLFF. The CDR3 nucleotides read TGTGCCAGCAGCCCTCAACAGGGGGGCAATGAAAAACTGTTTTTT. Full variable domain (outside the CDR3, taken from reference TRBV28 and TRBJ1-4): DVKVTQSSRYLVKRTGEKVFLECVQDMDHENMFWYRQDPGLGLRLIYFSYDVKMKEKGDIPEGYSVSREKKERFSLILESASTNQTSMYLCASSPQQGGNEKLFFGSGTQLSVL.

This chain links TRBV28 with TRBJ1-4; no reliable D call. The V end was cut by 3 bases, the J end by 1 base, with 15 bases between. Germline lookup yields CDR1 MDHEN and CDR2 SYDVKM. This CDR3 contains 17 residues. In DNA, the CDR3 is TGTGCCAGCAGTTTGTATTTAAGGGAACGAACTAATGAAAAACTGTTTTTT. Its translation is CASSLYLRERTNEKLFF.

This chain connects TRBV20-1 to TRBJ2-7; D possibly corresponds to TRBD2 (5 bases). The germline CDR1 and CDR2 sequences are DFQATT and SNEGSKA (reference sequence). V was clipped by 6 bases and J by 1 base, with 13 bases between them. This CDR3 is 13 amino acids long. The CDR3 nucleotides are TGCAGTGCAACCAGGACTGGTTCCTACGAGCAGTACTTC. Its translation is CSATRTGSYEQYF.

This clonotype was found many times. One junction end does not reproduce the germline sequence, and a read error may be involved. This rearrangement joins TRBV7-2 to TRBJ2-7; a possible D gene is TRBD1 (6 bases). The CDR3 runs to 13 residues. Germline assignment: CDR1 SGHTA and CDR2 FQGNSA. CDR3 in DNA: TGTGCCAGCAGTTTAGGGGACACTTACGAGCAGTACTTC. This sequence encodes CASSLGDTYEQYF.

CDR3 in amino acids: CASSQASLGDSRLLHF. In DNA form, the CDR3 reads TGTGCCAGCAGCCAAGCCTCATTGGGGGACAGTCGGCTCCTCCACTTT. The gene calls are TRBV4-2 and TRBJ1-6; TRBD1 agrees at 7 bases. J lost 15 bases, V lost 1 base, and 15 bases had no gene match. In germline, CDR1 is LGHNA, CDR2 YNFKEQ. CDR3 length equals 16 residues.

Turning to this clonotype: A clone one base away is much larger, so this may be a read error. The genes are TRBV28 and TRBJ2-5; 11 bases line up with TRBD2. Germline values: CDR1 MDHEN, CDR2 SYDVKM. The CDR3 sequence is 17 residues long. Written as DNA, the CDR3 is TGTGCCGGCAGTTCACGTAGACTAGCGGGAAGATTTCAGACCCAGTACTTC. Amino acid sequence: CAGSSRRLAGRFQTQYF.

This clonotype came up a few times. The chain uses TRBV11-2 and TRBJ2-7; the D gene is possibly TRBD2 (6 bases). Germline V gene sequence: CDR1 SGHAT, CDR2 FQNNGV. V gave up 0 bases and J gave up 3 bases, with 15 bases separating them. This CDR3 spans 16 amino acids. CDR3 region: CASSLDREITFYEQYF. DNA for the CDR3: TGTGCCAGCAGCTTAGATCGGGAGATTACCTTCTACGAGCAGTACTTC.

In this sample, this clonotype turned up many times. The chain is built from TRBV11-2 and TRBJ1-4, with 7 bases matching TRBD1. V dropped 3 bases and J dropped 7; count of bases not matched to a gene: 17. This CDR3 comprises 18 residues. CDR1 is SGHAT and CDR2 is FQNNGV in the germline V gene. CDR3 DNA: TGTGCCAGCAGCTTGGGGGCCCTCCTCCAGGGGGAGGGTGAAAAACTGTTTTTT. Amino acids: CASSLGALLQGEGEKLFF.

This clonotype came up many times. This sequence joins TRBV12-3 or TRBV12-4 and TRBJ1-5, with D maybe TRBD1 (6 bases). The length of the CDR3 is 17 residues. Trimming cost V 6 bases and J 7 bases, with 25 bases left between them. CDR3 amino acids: CASSPSSQGYAGQPQHF. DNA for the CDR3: TGTGCCAGCAGCCCCTCGAGTCAGGGGTACGCGGGGCAGCCCCAGCATTTT.

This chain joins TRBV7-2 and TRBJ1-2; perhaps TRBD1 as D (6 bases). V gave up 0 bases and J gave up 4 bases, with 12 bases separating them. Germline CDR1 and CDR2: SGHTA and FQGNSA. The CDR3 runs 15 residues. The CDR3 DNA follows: TGTGCCAGCAGCTTAGCCCCTTCGACAGGCTATGGCTACACCTTC. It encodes CASSLAPSTGYGYTF.